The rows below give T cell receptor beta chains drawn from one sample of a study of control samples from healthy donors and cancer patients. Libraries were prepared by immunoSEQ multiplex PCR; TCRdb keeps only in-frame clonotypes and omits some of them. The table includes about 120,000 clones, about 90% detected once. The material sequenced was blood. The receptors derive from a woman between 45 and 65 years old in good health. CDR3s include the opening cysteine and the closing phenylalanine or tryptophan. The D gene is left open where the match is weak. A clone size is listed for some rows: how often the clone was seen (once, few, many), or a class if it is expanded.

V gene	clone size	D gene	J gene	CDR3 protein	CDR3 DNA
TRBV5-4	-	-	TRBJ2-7	CASSLRSSYEQYF	TGTGCCAGCAGCTTGCGAAGCTCCTACGAGCAGTACTTC
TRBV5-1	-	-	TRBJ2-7	CASSLEGSASEQYF	TGCGCCAGCAGTCTAGAGGGGTCGGCTTCCGAGCAGTACTTC
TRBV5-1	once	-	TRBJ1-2	CASSSTPGTPFYGYTF	TGCGCCAGCAGCTCCACCCCGGGGACCCCCTTCTATGGCTACACCTTC
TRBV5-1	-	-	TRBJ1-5	CASSLDGDQPQHF	TGCGCCAGCAGCTTGGACGGAGATCAGCCCCAGCATTTT
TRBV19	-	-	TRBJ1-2	CAAGGRGGYGYTF	TGTGCCGCAGGTGGTAGGGGTGGCTATGGCTACACCTTC
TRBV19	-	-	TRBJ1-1	CASSSQGTTEAFF	TGTGCCAGTAGCTCACAGGGAACCACTGAAGCTTTCTTT
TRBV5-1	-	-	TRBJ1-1	CASSLAGDVAEAFF	TGCGCCAGCAGCTTGGCGGGGGATGTGGCTGAAGCTTTCTTT
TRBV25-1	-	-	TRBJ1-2	CASSDPYNGYTF	TGTGCCAGCAGTGACCCTTACAACGGCTACACCTTC
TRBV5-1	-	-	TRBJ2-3	CASSLPDYTQYF	TGCGCCAGCAGCTTGCCGGACTATACGCAGTATTTT
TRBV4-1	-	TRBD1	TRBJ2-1	CASSRPDREEDNEQFF	TGCGCCAGCAGCCGCCCGGACAGGGAAGAGGATAATGAGCAGTTCTTC
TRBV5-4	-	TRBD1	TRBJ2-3	CASSRGQGPDTQYF	TGTGCCAGCAGCCGGGGACAGGGGCCAGATACGCAGTATTTT
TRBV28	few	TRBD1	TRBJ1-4	CASQGAISLSEKLFF	TGTGCCAGTCAGGGGGCTATAAGCTTAAGTGAAAAACTGTTTTTT
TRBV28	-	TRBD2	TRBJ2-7	CASSMPGLAAYEQYF	TGTGCCAGCAGTATGCCGGGACTAGCCGCCTACGAGCAGTACTTC
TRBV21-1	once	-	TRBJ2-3	CASSKGAGPNTDTQYF	TGTGCCAGCAGCAAAGGCGCGGGACCCAACACAGATACGCAGTATTTT
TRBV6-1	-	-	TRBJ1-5	CASSEPVWGHPPQHF	TGTGCCAGCAGTGAACCTGTCTGGGGGCATCCGCCCCAGCATTTT
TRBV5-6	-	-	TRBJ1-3	CASSPGTIGNTIYF	TGTGCCAGCAGCCCCGGGACAATCGGAAACACCATATATTTT
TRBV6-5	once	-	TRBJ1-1	CASREGTEAFF	TGTGCCAGCAGGGAGGGAACTGAAGCTTTCTTT
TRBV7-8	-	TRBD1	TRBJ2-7	CASSKTGGAYEQYF	TGTGCCAGCAGCAAGACAGGGGGCGCGTATGAGCAGTACTTC
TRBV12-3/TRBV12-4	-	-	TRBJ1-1	CASLKRGGTEAFF	TGTGCCAGCCTAAAACGGGGGGGCACTGAAGCTTTCTTT
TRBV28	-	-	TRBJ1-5	CASDPLGAADQPQHF	TGTGCCAGCGACCCACTGGGGGCCGCAGATCAGCCCCAGCATTTT
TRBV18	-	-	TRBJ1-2	CASSPRISENYGYTF	TGTGCCAGCTCACCACGAATTTCAGAGAACTATGGCTACACCTTC
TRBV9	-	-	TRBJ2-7	CASIEDEQYF	TGTGCCAGCATTGAGGACGAGCAGTACTTC
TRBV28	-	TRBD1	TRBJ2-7	CASSLKGQALGEQYF	TGTGCCAGCAGTTTAAAAGGACAGGCGTTGGGAGAGCAGTACTTC
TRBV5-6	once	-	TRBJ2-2	CASSLLEIGELFF	TGTGCCAGCAGCTTGTTGGAAATCGGGGAGCTGTTTTTT
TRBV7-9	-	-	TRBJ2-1	CAIRYNEQFF	TGTGCCATCAGGTACAATGAGCAGTTCTTC
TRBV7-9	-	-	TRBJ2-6	CASSLEQAITLGANVLTF	TGTGCCAGCAGCTTAGAGCAGGCCATTACTCTAGGGGCCAACGTCCTGACTTTC
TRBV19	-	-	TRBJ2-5	CASSIGNQETQYF	TGTGCCAGTAGTATCGGGAACCAAGAGACCCAGTACTTC
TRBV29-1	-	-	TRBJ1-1	CSVEGTAVTEAFF	TGCAGCGTTGAAGGGACCGCAGTTACTGAAGCTTTCTTT
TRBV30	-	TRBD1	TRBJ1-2	CAALGQGGHTF	TGTGCCGCCCTAGGACAGGGAGGGCACACCTTC
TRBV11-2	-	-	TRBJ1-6	CASSKALNSPLHF	TGTGCCAGCAGCAAAGCCCTGAATTCACCCCTCCACTTT
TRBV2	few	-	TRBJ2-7	CASSGGYEQYF	TGTGCCAGCAGCGGAGGTTACGAGCAGTACTTC
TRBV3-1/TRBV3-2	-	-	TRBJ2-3	CASSPTGDTQYF	TGTGCCAGCAGCCCGACCGGGGATACGCAGTATTTT
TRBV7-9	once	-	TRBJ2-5	CASSLAPETQYF	TGTGCCAGCAGCTTAGCACCAGAGACCCAGTACTTC
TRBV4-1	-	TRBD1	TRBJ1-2	CASSQGAQGAYGYTF	TGCGCCAGCAGCCAAGGGGCACAGGGGGCCTATGGCTACACCTTC
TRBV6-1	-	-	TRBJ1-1	CASSELGGNTEAFF	TGTGCCAGCAGTGAATTAGGGGGGAACACTGAAGCTTTCTTT
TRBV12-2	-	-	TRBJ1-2	CASRLSVDVRAYGYTF	TGTGCAAGTCGCTTATCGGTGGATGTTAGAGCGTATGGCTACACCTTC
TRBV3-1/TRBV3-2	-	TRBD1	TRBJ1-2	CASSQRWGLPGTAAANYGYTF	TGTGCCAGCAGCCAACGCTGGGGACTACCAGGGACAGCGGCTGCTAACTATGGCTACACCTTC
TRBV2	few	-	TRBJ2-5	CASIGGPETQYF	TGTGCCAGCATCGGAGGGCCAGAGACCCAGTACTTC
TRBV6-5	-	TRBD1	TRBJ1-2	CASTQGQNYTF	TGTGCCAGCACCCAGGGACAGAATTACACCTTC
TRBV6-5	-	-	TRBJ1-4	CASTRQEGSGEKLFF	TGTGCCAGTACGAGACAAGAAGGGTCGGGAGAAAAACTGTTTTTT
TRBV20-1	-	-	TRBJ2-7	CSANDGEQYF	TGCAGTGCGAACGATGGGGAGCAGTACTTC
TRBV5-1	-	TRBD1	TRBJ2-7	CASRYTTGSSSYEQYF	TGCGCCAGCAGATATACGACAGGGTCGAGCTCCTACGAGCAGTACTTC
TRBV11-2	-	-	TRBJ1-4	CASSPGQSATNEKLFF	TGTGCCAGCAGCCCCGGACAGTCAGCAACTAATGAAAAACTGTTTTTT
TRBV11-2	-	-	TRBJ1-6	CASSLAQLNSPLHF	TGTGCCAGCAGCTTAGCTCAGCTGAATTCACCCCTCCACTTT
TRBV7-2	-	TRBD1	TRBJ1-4	CASSFSLDRGREKLFF	TGTGCCAGCAGCTTCTCACTGGACAGGGGGCGCGAAAAACTGTTTTTT